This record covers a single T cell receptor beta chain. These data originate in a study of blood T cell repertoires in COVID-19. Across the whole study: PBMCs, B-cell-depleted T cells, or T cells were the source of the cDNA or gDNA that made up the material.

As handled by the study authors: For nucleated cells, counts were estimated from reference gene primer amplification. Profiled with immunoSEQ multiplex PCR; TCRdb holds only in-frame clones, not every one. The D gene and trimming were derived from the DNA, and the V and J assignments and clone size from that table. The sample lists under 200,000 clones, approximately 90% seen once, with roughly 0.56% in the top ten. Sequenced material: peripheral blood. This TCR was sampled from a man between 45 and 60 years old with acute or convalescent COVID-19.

The CDR3: CASSSGPQNTEAFF. CDR3 sequence (DNA): TGTGCCAGTAGTAGTGGGCCTCAGAACACTGAAGCTTTCTTT. The chain links TRBV19 to TRBJ1-1; unclear D gene. Germline CDR1 and CDR2: LNHDA and SQIVND (reference sequence). This CDR3 comprises 14 residues. V lost 4 bases and J 1 base, leaving 10 bases between the germline ends.